This T cell receptor beta chain was observed in a study of cytomegalovirus exposure and HLA in healthy donors. Study-level findings and limits: A later analysis appeared to link common viral pathogens to several of the most significant clusters.

This clone was counted a few times. Its antigen is currently unknown. V lost 6 bases and J lost 6; bases outside the gene matches: 10. The V gene's germline CDR1 is MNHEY and CDR2 SMNVEV (reference sequence). This CDR3 is 14 amino acids long. PCR used 60 Vbeta primers and 13 Jbeta primers. TCRdb keeps only in-frame clones here, not all; method: immunoSEQ multiplex PCR. The data show 150,000 or so clones, around 80% seen once. The genes are TRBV27 and TRBJ1-2; TRBD1 matches at 7 bases. The sequenced material came from PBMCs. The origin of this receptor is a woman aged 40 to 55 in good health and CMV-seronegative. DNA of the CDR3: TGTGCCAGCAGGCCGGGACAGCCCAGCGATGGCTACACCTTC. Its protein product is CASRPGQPSDGYTF.